This T cell receptor beta chain was captured in a study of blood T cell repertoires in COVID-19. Study-wide background: Researchers got acute and convalescent COVID-19 samples from the United States, Italy and Spain.

In the authors' workflow: The assay estimated nucleated cells by amplifying reference gene primers. Sequencing used immunoSEQ multiplex PCR; TCRdb keeps in-frame clones, though not all of them. V and J calls and clone size follow that table, whereas D and trimming were derived from the DNA. The sample shows about 90,000 clones, roughly 87% of them seen only once. Germline V CDR1 and CDR2: MNHNS, SASEGT. The V gene lost 3 bases and the J gene lost 0 bases, with 9 bases spanning the gap. This CDR3 comprises 15 residues. The clonotype originates from a male donor with acute or convalescent COVID-19. Material: peripheral blood. V gene TRBV6-1 combines with J gene TRBJ1-5, with D hard to call. For the CDR3, the DNA is TGTGCCAGCAGTGACAACGGGATTAGCAATCAGCCCCAGCATTTT. Protein: CASSDNGISNQPQHF.